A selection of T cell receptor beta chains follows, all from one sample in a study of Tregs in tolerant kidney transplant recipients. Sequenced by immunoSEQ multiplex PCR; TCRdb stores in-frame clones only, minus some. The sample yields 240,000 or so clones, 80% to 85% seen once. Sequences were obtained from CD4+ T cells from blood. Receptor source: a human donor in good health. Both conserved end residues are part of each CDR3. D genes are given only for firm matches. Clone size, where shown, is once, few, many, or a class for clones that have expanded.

DNA: TGTGCCAGCAGTTACTCGACCCCCCCCAGGGCTGAAGCTTTCTTT; CDR3: CASSYSTPPRAEAFF; V: TRBV6-5; size: NA; J: TRBJ1-1; D: NA
DNA: TGTGCCAGCAGCTTAGAGGGGTTGGGAGATACGCAGTATTTT; CDR3: CASSLEGLGDTQYF; V: TRBV7-8; size: NA; J: TRBJ2-3; D: NA
DNA: TGTGCCAGCAGCGCCTATTGGACAGGGGGTACCTACAATGAGCAGTTCTTC; CDR3: CASSAYWTGGTYNEQFF; V: TRBV9; size: NA; J: TRBJ2-1; D: TRBD1
DNA: TGTGCCTGGAGCGGCGGCTACGAGCAGTACTTC; CDR3: CAWSGGYEQYF; V: TRBV30; size: NA; J: TRBJ2-7; D: NA
DNA: TGTGCCAGCAGGGGTAACAATGAGCAGTTCTTC; CDR3: CASRGNNEQFF; V: TRBV6-1; size: NA; J: TRBJ2-1; D: NA
DNA: TGTGCCAGCAGTGATGTCTCGAGACGGCGGAACACTGAAGCTTTCTTT; CDR3: CASSDVSRRRNTEAFF; V: TRBV6-1; size: once; J: TRBJ1-1; D: NA
DNA: TGTGCCAGCAGTTACGGCGGGGGAGGGGGGACCGAAAAACTGTTTTTT; CDR3: CASSYGGGGGTEKLFF; V: TRBV27; size: NA; J: TRBJ1-4; D: NA
DNA: TGTGCCAGCAGCCAAGAAACATTCATAGGGCTGTGGGGGACGAACTATGGCTACACCTTC; CDR3: CASSQETFIGLWGTNYGYTF; V: TRBV4-2; size: NA; J: TRBJ1-2; D: NA
DNA: TGTGCCAGCAGTGATGTGCAGGGGTACAATGGGCAGTTCTTC; CDR3: CASSDVQGYNGQFF; V: TRBV2; size: NA; J: TRBJ2-1; D: NA
DNA: TGTGCCAGCGGGGACAGGGGGACAGAGACCCAGTACTTC; CDR3: CASGDRGTETQYF; V: TRBV6-1; size: once; J: TRBJ2-5; D: TRBD1
DNA: TGTGCCTGGAGTAGCCAGGGGTATCAGCCCCAGCATTTT; CDR3: CAWSSQGYQPQHF; V: TRBV30; size: NA; J: TRBJ1-5; D: NA
DNA: TGTGCCAGCAACAGGGGGGGCTCTCGGAACACTGAAGCTTTCTTT; CDR3: CASNRGGSRNTEAFF; V: TRBV6-5; size: NA; J: TRBJ1-1; D: TRBD1
DNA: TGTGCCAGCAGTGAAGCTGGCCATCTCTACGAGCAGTACTTC; CDR3: CASSEAGHLYEQYF; V: TRBV6-1; size: NA; J: TRBJ2-7; D: NA
DNA: TGTGCCACCAGCAGAGAGGCCCGGGACAGGGCTTACGAGCAGTACTTC; CDR3: CATSREARDRAYEQYF; V: TRBV15; size: NA; J: TRBJ2-7; D: TRBD1
DNA: TGTGCCTGGAGTGTACAGGGGAATCGAAACACCATATATTTT; CDR3: CAWSVQGNRNTIYF; V: TRBV30; size: NA; J: TRBJ1-3; D: TRBD1
DNA: TGTGCCAGCAGTTACTCGACAGGGGGCCCAAACTATGGCTACACCTTC; CDR3: CASSYSTGGPNYGYTF; V: TRBV6-5; size: NA; J: TRBJ1-2; D: TRBD1
DNA: TGCGCCAGCAGCTATACACCACTGGGGGAACTCACAGATACGCAGTATTTT; CDR3: CASSYTPLGELTDTQYF; V: TRBV5-1; size: NA; J: TRBJ2-3; D: NA
DNA: TGTGCCAGCAGCCTCCCCCGGCAAGGGAGCGGTGTCTCAGCTTTCTTT; CDR3: CASSLPRQGSGVSAFF; V: TRBV5-4; size: NA; J: TRBJ1-1; D: NA
DNA: TGTGCCAGTGCCGGGACAGCAGCCTACGAGCAGTACTTC; CDR3: CASAGTAAYEQYF; V: TRBV6-6; size: NA; J: TRBJ2-7; D: TRBD1
DNA: TGTGCCAGCAGTTTACTGGGAGCTGGGGCCAACGTCCTGACTTTC; CDR3: CASSLLGAGANVLTF; V: TRBV27; size: NA; J: TRBJ2-6; D: NA
DNA: TGTGCCAGCAGCCCAGGGGTGGTTACGCAGTATTTT; CDR3: CASSPGVVTQYF; V: TRBV14; size: NA; J: TRBJ2-3; D: NA
DNA: TGTGCCAGCAGCAGATATACAGGCGGAGATAGCTATGGCTACACCTTC; CDR3: CASSRYTGGDSYGYTF; V: TRBV5-5; size: NA; J: TRBJ1-2; D: NA
DNA: TGCGCCAGCAGCTTGGACAGACAGGGGGCGCGGGGTAACTATGGCTACACCTTC; CDR3: CASSLDRQGARGNYGYTF; V: TRBV5-1; size: NA; J: TRBJ1-2; D: TRBD1
DNA: TGTGCCAGTAGTGCAATGTCGACAGGGTCCGAGACCCAGTACTTC; CDR3: CASSAMSTGSETQYF; V: TRBV19; size: NA; J: TRBJ2-5; D: TRBD1
DNA: TGTGCCAGTAGTACCGCCGACAGGGGAATCCTGAACACTGAAGCTTTCTTT; CDR3: CASSTADRGILNTEAFF; V: TRBV19; size: NA; J: TRBJ1-1; D: TRBD1
DNA: TGTGCCAGCAGTCGAATGGGACTAGGCAATCAGCCCCAGCATTTT; CDR3: CASSRMGLGNQPQHF; V: TRBV2; size: NA; J: TRBJ1-5; D: NA
DNA: TGTGCCAGCAGTCGGCAGGGGGTTTCTAACTATGGCTACACCTTC; CDR3: CASSRQGVSNYGYTF; V: TRBV6-5; size: NA; J: TRBJ1-2; D: TRBD1
DNA: TGCGCCAGCAGCCCCTATAGCCGAGAGACCCAGTACTTC; CDR3: CASSPYSRETQYF; V: TRBV4-1; size: NA; J: TRBJ2-5; D: NA
DNA: TGTGCCAGCAGCGTAGACCCCCCGAGAGGACAGTTCTTC; CDR3: CASSVDPPRGQFF; V: TRBV9; size: NA; J: TRBJ2-1; D: NA
DNA: TGTGCCAGCAGCTTAGGGGAGGTAACCGGGACAGTTCCCTACGAGCAGTACTTC; CDR3: CASSLGEVTGTVPYEQYF; V: TRBV7-6; size: few; J: TRBJ2-7; D: NA
DNA: TGCGCCAGCAGCCACGGACTAGTTCCCACGCCCTACAATGAGCAGTTCTTC; CDR3: CASSHGLVPTPYNEQFF; V: TRBV4-1; size: NA; J: TRBJ2-1; D: TRBD2
DNA: TGTGCCAGCAGCTTCCAGCGGGAGTTAAACATTCAGTACTTC; CDR3: CASSFQRELNIQYF; V: TRBV5-8; size: NA; J: TRBJ2-4; D: TRBD2
DNA: TGTGCCAGCAGCTTAACCACTGAAGCTTTCTTT; CDR3: CASSLTTEAFF; V: TRBV11-2; size: NA; J: TRBJ1-1; D: NA
DNA: TGTGCCAGCTCACTGGGGGGGCCCAACACTGAAGCTTTCTTT; CDR3: CASSLGGPNTEAFF; V: TRBV18; size: NA; J: TRBJ1-1; D: NA
DNA: TGTGCCAGCTCACCGGGACAGGTTGGCACAGATACGCAGTATTTT; CDR3: CASSPGQVGTDTQYF; V: TRBV18; size: NA; J: TRBJ2-3; D: TRBD1
DNA: TGTGCCAGCAGTTACTCGACCGCTTTCGGCTACACCTTC; CDR3: CASSYSTAFGYTF; V: TRBV6-5; size: NA; J: TRBJ1-2; D: NA
DNA: TGCGCCAGCAGGAGACTAGCGGGACGGGGAGAGACCCAGTACTTC; CDR3: CASRRLAGRGETQYF; V: TRBV10-2; size: NA; J: TRBJ2-5; D: TRBD2
DNA: TGTGCCAGCAGCTTACGACAGGGGGTTGGATCCTACGAGCAGTACTTC; CDR3: CASSLRQGVGSYEQYF; V: TRBV5-4; size: NA; J: TRBJ2-7; D: TRBD1
DNA: TGTGCCAGCAGTGGGGGGGCCGGCTACACCTTC; CDR3: CASSGGAGYTF; V: TRBV25-1; size: NA; J: TRBJ1-2; D: NA
DNA: TGTGCCAGCAGCATACGGGGGGCGGATGGCTACACCTTC; CDR3: CASSIRGADGYTF; V: TRBV7-9; size: NA; J: TRBJ1-2; D: NA
DNA: TGCGCCAGCAGCGTTTCGCCCGGGACAGACAATGAGCAGTTCTTC; CDR3: CASSVSPGTDNEQFF; V: TRBV5-1; size: NA; J: TRBJ2-1; D: TRBD1
DNA: TGTGCCAGCAGCGTCGGACTAGCGGACACAGATACGCAGTATTTT; CDR3: CASSVGLADTDTQYF; V: TRBV11-2; size: NA; J: TRBJ2-3; D: TRBD2
DNA: TGTGCCAGCAGCTCCAGGCTGGCTAGCGGGAGGGTCAATGAGCAGTTCTTC; CDR3: CASSSRLASGRVNEQFF; V: TRBV9; size: NA; J: TRBJ2-1; D: TRBD2
DNA: TGTGCCAGCAGCTTGGAGCCAGACCAAGAGACCCAGTACTTC; CDR3: CASSLEPDQETQYF; V: TRBV5-4; size: NA; J: TRBJ2-5; D: NA
DNA: TGTGCCAGCAGCTCACCCCGGGAGGCCGGGGAACAGTTCTTC; CDR3: CASSSPREAGEQFF; V: TRBV11-2; size: NA; J: TRBJ2-1; D: TRBD2
DNA: TGTGCCAGCAGTTATACCGGGACAGGGCTCGAGCAGTACTTC; CDR3: CASSYTGTGLEQYF; V: TRBV6-5; size: NA; J: TRBJ2-7; D: TRBD1
DNA: TGTGCCAGCAGCTTCGATACAGATACGCAGTATTTT; CDR3: CASSFDTDTQYF; V: TRBV5-6; size: NA; J: TRBJ2-3; D: NA
DNA: TGCGCCACCCCATACAATCAGCCCCAGCATTTT; CDR3: CATPYNQPQHF; V: TRBV10-1; size: NA; J: TRBJ1-5; D: NA
DNA: TGTGCCAGTAGTTCCGCAGGGGGTGCTGGGGCCAACGTCCTGACTTTC; CDR3: CASSSAGGAGANVLTF; V: TRBV19; size: NA; J: TRBJ2-6; D: TRBD1
DNA: TGTGCCAGCAGCTTTCGCGAGGACTCCTACGAGCAGTACTTC; CDR3: CASSFREDSYEQYF; V: TRBV7-9; size: NA; J: TRBJ2-7; D: NA
DNA: TGTGCCAGCAGCTCAACCCAAGAGACCCAGTACTTC; CDR3: CASSSTQETQYF; V: TRBV7-8; size: NA; J: TRBJ2-5; D: NA